A selection of T cell receptor beta chains follows, all from one sample in a study of patients and donors after allogeneic stem cell transplantation. TCRdb redid the calling of the RT-PCR reads with MiXCR, one entry per CDR3 protein. The table has more than 150,000 distinct CDR3 sequences, 24% seen once; the top ten hold around 26%. The source material was blood, either unsorted or a sorted T cell fraction (not recorded which). The receptor source for this set is a human donor who was either an allogeneic HSCT recipient or a stem cell or donor lymphocyte infusion donor (not recorded which). It is not recorded whose cells these are; they may come from a transplant donor. The CDR3 runs from the conserved cysteine through the conserved F or W. The order of the fields is CDR3 protein, CDR3 DNA, clone size, D gene, V gene, J gene. The D gene is left open where the match is weak. Only some rows state a clone size, as once, few, many or a class for expanded clones.

CASSQGGHGSQETQYF	TGCGCCAGCAGCCAAGGGGGGCACGGATCCCAAGAGACCCAGTACTTC	few	NA	TRBV4-1	TRBJ2-5
CASSIRGGTSTDTQYF	TGTGCCAGCAGCATCAGGGGAGGGACTAGCACAGATACGCAGTATTTT	NA	NA	TRBV11-2	TRBJ2-3
CASIGQITDTQYF	TGTGCCAGCATTGGACAGATCACAGATACGCAGTATTTT	NA	NA	TRBV6-1	TRBJ2-3
CASSLIEGRLAGANEQFF	TGTGCCAGCAGCTTAATTGAGGGGCGACTAGCGGGGGCCAATGAGCAGTTCTTC	few	TRBD2	TRBV13	TRBJ2-1
CSAREGGLDTQYF	TGCAGTGCTAGAGAAGGAGGGCTAGATACGCAGTATTTT	NA	NA	TRBV20-1	TRBJ2-3
CASSLRLRAENTEAFF	TGTGCCAGCAGTCTCCGCCTGCGGGCGGAGAACACTGAAGCTTTCTTT	NA	NA	TRBV2	TRBJ1-1
CASKKTSGRVRAISEQFF	TGTGCCAGCAAAAAGACTAGCGGGAGGGTCCGAGCTATCTCTGAGCAGTTCTTC	NA	TRBD2	TRBV7-9	TRBJ2-1
CASSLEAATSTDTQYF	TGTGCCAGCAGCTTGGAAGCAGCCACTAGCACAGATACGCAGTATTTT	few	NA	TRBV5-8	TRBJ2-3
CSARDLPSGGRTGELFF	TGCAGTGCTAGAGATCTCCCCAGCGGGGGCCGCACCGGGGAGCTGTTTTTT	NA	TRBD2	TRBV20-1	TRBJ2-2
CASSPRQGAEAFF	TGTGCCAGCAGCCCCCGACAAGGTGCAGAAGCTTTCTTT	many	NA	TRBV3-1	TRBJ1-1
CASSQGTGFDGYTF	TGCGCCAGCAGCCAAGGGACAGGATTCGATGGCTACACCTTC	few	TRBD1	TRBV4-3	TRBJ1-2
CASSTHRDRTEAFF	TGTGCCAGTAGTACACACAGGGATCGCACTGAAGCTTTCTTT	NA	NA	TRBV19	TRBJ1-1
CASSLSTGEIEAFF	TGTGCCAGCAGCTTAAGTACAGGGGAAATTGAAGCTTTCTTT	few	TRBD1	TRBV7-9	TRBJ1-1
CASSASGGYEKLFF	TGTGCCAGCAGCGCCTCAGGGGGCTATGAAAAACTGTTTTTT	NA	TRBD1	TRBV7-9	TRBJ1-4
CASTPLGAERGGYTF	TGCGCCAGCACCCCCCTTGGTGCGGAGAGAGGAGGCTACACCTTC	NA	NA	TRBV4-1	TRBJ1-2
CASSYTGFSGANVLTF	TGTGCCAGCAGCTACACAGGTTTCTCTGGGGCCAACGTCCTGACTTTC	few	NA	TRBV7-9	TRBJ2-6
CASSLGRYTEAFF	TGTGCCAGCAGCTTAGGGAGGTACACTGAAGCTTTCTTT	NA	NA	TRBV7-2	TRBJ1-1
CASSLLAGGPYEQYF	TGTGCCAGCAGCTTGCTAGCGGGAGGGCCGTACGAGCAGTACTTC	NA	TRBD2	TRBV5-6	TRBJ2-7
CASSLVRISGTGELFF	TGTGCCAGCAGCTTAGTCCGGATCTCGGGCACCGGGGAGCTGTTTTTT	few	NA	TRBV7-2	TRBJ2-2
CASTEDNYGYTF	TGTGCCAGCACCGAAGACAACTATGGCTACACCTTC	many	NA	TRBV12-3/TRBV12-4	TRBJ1-2
CASSLPSDEQFF	TGTGCCAGCAGTCTACCTAGCGATGAGCAGTTCTTC	few	NA	TRBV12-3/TRBV12-4	TRBJ2-1
CASSFGGVEETPYGYTF	TGTGCCAGCAGCTTTGGGGGAGTCGAGGAGACCCCCTATGGCTACACCTTC	many	NA	TRBV21-1	TRBJ1-2
CSARSGTGYNEQFF	TGCAGTGCTAGATCAGGTACTGGCTACAATGAGCAGTTCTTC	NA	NA	TRBV20-1	TRBJ2-1
CASSQWTGRTSTDTQYF	TGCGCCAGCAGCCAATGGACAGGGAGGACTAGCACAGATACGCAGTATTTT	NA	TRBD1	TRBV4-3	TRBJ2-3
CASSLMDRDNQPQHF	TGTGCCAGCAGCTTAATGGACAGAGATAATCAGCCCCAGCATTTT	many	NA	TRBV7-2	TRBJ1-5
CASSKDVASSYNEQFF	TGTGCCAGCAGTAAGGACGTTGCCAGCTCCTACAATGAGCAGTTCTTC	few	NA	TRBV12-3/TRBV12-4	TRBJ2-1
CSASLRGSSSYNSPLHF	TGCAGTGCTAGCCTCCGGGGGTCGAGCTCCTATAATTCACCCCTCCACTTT	NA	NA	TRBV20-1	TRBJ1-6
CASSLGQTSTEAFF	TGTGCCAGCAGTTTGGGGCAGACTAGCACTGAAGCTTTCTTT	NA	NA	TRBV12-3/TRBV12-4	TRBJ1-1